The 28 T cell receptor beta chains below were found in one sample sequenced in a study of T cells in Graves' hyperthyroidism and ophthalmopathy. The investigators amplified TCR beta CDR3 regions from RNA transcripts. RT-PCR in the first round (using the HTBI primer set) targeted the TCR CDR3. TCRdb processed the multiplex PCR reads anew with MiXCR; each CDR3 protein has one entry. The sample includes almost 600,000 distinct CDR3 sequences, around 45% seen only once; the top ten take around 8%. Sequencing used peripheral blood or thyroid tissue (not recorded which). Receptor source: a woman between 18 and 30 years old with Graves' hyperthyroidism.

This clonotype was recorded many times. The chain has TRBV7-2 and TRBJ2-5; TRBD2 matches at 7 bases. The germline V gene encodes CDR1 SGHTA and CDR2 FQGNSA. The trim removed 4 bases at V and 4 bases at J, leaving 0 bases unmatched. This CDR3 has 12 residues. The CDR3 is CASSSSGETQYF. The CDR3 nucleotides are TGTGCCAGCAGCTCTAGCGGAGAGACCCAGTACTTC.

The chain's CDR3 is CASSLALGGDYGYTF. The CDR3 DNA is TGTGCCAGCAGCTTAGCACTAGGGGGGGACTATGGCTACACCTTC. V usage is TRBV11-1 and J usage is TRBJ1-2; possible D gene TRBD1, 6 bases. In germline, CDR1 is SGHAT, CDR2 FQDESV (reference sequence). Trimming took 0 bases from V and 3 from J, leaving 11 bases between them. The CDR3 contains 15 residues.

The table lists this clonotype with a count of one. The rearrangement uses TRBV29-1 and TRBJ2-2; TRBD1 agrees at 7 bases. Germline V gene sequence: CDR1 SQVTM, CDR2 ANQGSEA. The junction had 2 bases not matched to a gene; V was cut back by 5 bases and J by 8 bases. The CDR3 is 11 residues long. DNA for the CDR3: TGCAGCGTTAGACAGGGAGGGGAGCTGTTTTTT. Translated, it gives CSVRQGGELFF.

The rearrangement uses TRBV24-1 and TRBJ2-5; 10 bases map to TRBD2. Germline CDR1 reads KGHDR; CDR2 reads SFDVKD. There are 15 residues in the CDR3. V gave up 7 bases and J gave up 4 bases; unmatched junction bases: 8. As DNA, the CDR3 is TGTGCCACCAGCAGCTTGGCTAGCGGGAGAGAGACCCAGTACTTC. It translates to CATSSLASGRETQYF.

The chain joins TRBV24-1 to TRBJ1-2; 9 bases fit TRBD1. Per germline, CDR1 KGHDR and CDR2 SFDVKD. CDR3 length: 13 amino acids. V lost 7 bases to trimming and J lost 4 bases; unmatched junction nucleotides: 3. This CDR3 reads CATRADRGYGYTF. The CDR3 region has the DNA TGTGCCACCAGAGCGGACAGGGGCTATGGCTACACCTTC.

This clonotype was counted between two and nine times. This sequence joins TRBV7-2 and TRBJ2-3; a weak D match, TRBD1 (6 bases). The CDR3 covers 14 residues. Trimming took 1 base from V and 3 from J, leaving 8 bases between them. The germline gives CDR1 SGHTA, CDR2 FQGNSA. The chain's CDR3 is CASSLEGVTDTQYF. The CDR3 coding sequence is TGTGCCAGCAGCTTAGAGGGGGTAACAGATACGCAGTATTTT.

Turning to this clonotype: A read error is possible here, since a much larger clone lies one base away. The chain is built from TRBV9 and TRBJ1-4, with 9 nucleotides matching TRBD1. CDR3 length: 15 amino acids. Germline V gene lookup returns CDR1 SGDLS and CDR2 YYNGEE. This CDR3 is CASRIGQGSNEKLLF. In DNA form, the CDR3 reads TGTGCCAGCAGGATCGGACAGGGGAGTAATGAAAAACTGCTTTTT. The entire variable domain, with the rest obtained from reference TRBV9 and TRBJ1-4, is as follows: DSGVTQTPKHLITATGQRVTLRCSPRSGDLSVYWYQQSLDQGLQFLIQYYNGEERAKGNILERFSAQQFPDLHSELNLSSLELGDSALYFCASRIGQGSNEKLLFGSGTQLSVL.

As concerns this clonotype: This may be a read error, as it is one base from a much larger clone. The rearrangement uses TRBV6-6 and TRBJ1-1; D remains unclear. This CDR3 has 12 amino acids. Germline V gene lookup returns CDR1 MNHNY and CDR2 SVGAGI (reference sequence). CDR3 nucleotides: TGTACCAGCACCCCAATGGACCCTGAAGCTTTCTTT. It yields the protein CTSTPMDPEAFF.

This clonotype has just a few counts. CDR3 amino acids: CASSLAGPGGYGYTF. The DNA for the CDR3 is TGTGCCAGCAGCTTGGCGGGGCCAGGGGGCTATGGCTACACCTTC. The chain combines TRBV7-2 with TRBJ1-2; TRBD1 matches 7 bases. Losses at the gene ends were 3 bases for V and 4 bases for J; bases not matched to a gene: 8. The CDR3 totals 15 residues. Germline CDR1 reads SGHTA; CDR2 reads FQGNSA.

The V gene is TRBV13, the J gene TRBJ2-7; TRBD1 aligns across 10 bases. With V trimmed by 10 bases and J by 9 bases, 3 bases remained unmatched. Germline values: CDR1 PRHDT, CDR2 FYEKMQ (reference sequence). The CDR3 loop spans 10 amino acids. Here the CDR3 reads CATRTGGQYF. CDR3 nucleotides: TGTGCCACCAGGACAGGGGGGCAGTACTTC. Together with reference TRBV13 and TRBJ2-7, the CDR3 gives the full variable domain: AAGVIQSPRHLIKEKRETATLKCYPIPRHDTVYWYQQGPGQDPQFLISFYEKMQSDKGSIPDRFSAQQFSDYHSELNMSSLELGDSALYFCATRTGGQYFGPGTRLTVT.

V is TRBV4-1 and J is TRBJ2-5; 14 nucleotides align to TRBD2. After removal of 4 bases from V and 4 bases from J, the junction contained 14 bases not matched to a gene. Germline lookup yields CDR1 MGHRA and CDR2 YSYEKL. The CDR3 loop spans 19 amino acids. CDR3 residues: CASSRRASGLAGVGETQYF. The CDR3 DNA follows: TGCGCCAGCAGCCGACGTGCCTCGGGACTAGCGGGAGTGGGAGAGACCCAGTACTTC.

This clonotype appeared many times. This chain connects TRBV7-2 to TRBJ2-7; D not certain. CDR1 SGHTA and CDR2 FQGNSA come from the germline V gene. Trimming took off 5 bases at V and 6 bases at J, with 11 bases between the two ends. This CDR3 spans 12 amino acids. CDR3 sequence reads: CASSLPGGEQYF. The CDR3, as DNA: TGTGCCAGCAGCCTCCCCGGTGGCGAGCAGTACTTC.

This clonotype occurred many times. The J gene is TRBJ1-5, the V gene TRBV7-2; D not resolved. There are 13 residues in the CDR3. Germline V CDR1 and CDR2: SGHTA, FQGNSA. Trimming removed 1 base at V and 7 bases at J, with 8 bases between. CDR3 nucleotide sequence: TGTGCCAGCAGCTTAGGGGGTGAACAGCCCCAGCATTTT. Translating it yields CASSLGGEQPQHF.

The sample holds many counts of this clonotype. The chain has TRBV13 and TRBJ2-7, with a possible D match to TRBD2 (6 bases). V was shortened by 6 bases and J by 4 bases, with 13 bases between the two germline ends. The CDR3 length is 13 residues. Germline values: CDR1 PRHDT, CDR2 FYEKMQ (reference sequence). DNA of the CDR3: TGTGCCAGCAGTCAGGGACTCCGGTACGAGCAGTACTTC. Translation gives CASSQGLRYEQYF.

The table lists this clonotype with a few counts. The chain carries TRBV4-3 and TRBJ1-1; D is undetermined. Germline-derived CDR1 and CDR2 are LGHNA and YSLEER. CDR3 length: 15 amino acids. V was shortened by 0 bases and J by 4 bases, with 12 bases between the two germline ends. CDR3 DNA sequence: TGCGCCAGCAGCCAAGATCAACAGCCGGGCACTGAAGCTTTCTTT. This translates into CASSQDQQPGTEAFF.

The chain recombines TRBV30 with TRBJ1-2; 11 bases align to TRBD1. Losses at the gene ends were 6 bases for V and 4 bases for J; bases not matched to a gene: 13. This CDR3 has 16 residues. Per germline, CDR1 GTSNPN and CDR2 SVGIG (reference sequence). CDR3 protein: CACIVGTGGRGYGYTF. The CDR3 DNA follows: TGTGCCTGCATAGTCGGGACAGGGGGACGGGGCTATGGCTACACCTTC.

This clonotype has at least ten counts. CDR3 nucleotides: TGTGCCAGCAGTGACGGGACACCCCATAATGAAAAACTGTTTTTT. Protein product: CASSDGTPHNEKLFF. V gene TRBV2 combines with J gene TRBJ1-4; D might be TRBD1 (6 bases). The ends were cut back, 3 bases at V and 4 bases at J, with 12 bases in the middle. CDR3 length: 15 amino acids. Germline lookup yields CDR1 SNHLY and CDR2 FYNNEI. The variable domain in full, completed from reference TRBV2 and TRBJ1-4, reads EPEVTQTPSHQVTQMGQEVILRCVPISNHLYFYWYRQILGQKVEFLVSFYNNEISEKSEIFDDQFSVERPDGSNFTLKIRSTKLEDSAMYFCASSDGTPHNEKLFFGSGTQLSVL.

The V and J genes are TRBV10-3 and TRBJ1-5; 9 nucleotides align to TRBD1. The V gene's germline CDR1 is ENHRY and CDR2 SYGVKD. This CDR3 is 14 amino acids long. The junction had 10 bases not matched to a gene; V was cut back by 3 bases and J by 13 bases. CDR3 nucleotides: TGTGCCATCAGTGAAAGGGACAGGGCGGAGACTCAGCATTTT. Protein: CAISERDRAETQHF.

The chain carries TRBV7-9 and TRBJ2-2, with D possibly being TRBD1 or TRBD2 (5 bases each). This CDR3 is built from 15 residues. Germline V gene lookup returns CDR1 SEHNR and CDR2 FQNEAQ (reference sequence). The CDR3 spells CDARGPLGVDGELFF. The CDR3 DNA sequence: TGTGACGCCCGGGGACCCCTGGGGGTTGACGGGGAGCTGTTTTTT.

The chain has TRBV29-1 and TRBJ2-5, with D possibly matching TRBD2 (6 bases). V was pared by 5 bases and J by 9 bases, with 22 bases between. Germline CDR1 reads SQVTM; CDR2 reads ANQGSEA. This CDR3 comprises 14 residues. As DNA, the CDR3 is TGCAGCGTTTCTGGCGAGGGAGGAAATCAGCCCCAGTACTTC. As protein: CSVSGEGGNQPQYF.

This clonotype was detected ten times or more. The rearrangement joins TRBV4-1 to TRBJ2-5, with D perhaps being TRBD1 or TRBD2 (5 bases each). The CDR3 is made up of 15 amino acids. Deletions cut 2 bases from V and 1 base from J, with 11 bases between. Germline V gene lookup returns CDR1 MGHRA and CDR2 YSYEKL. In DNA, the CDR3 is TGCGCCAGCAGCCAACCGGGACGCTTCCAAGAGACCCAGTACTTC. It codes for CASSQPGRFQETQYF.

V gene TRBV25-1 combines with J gene TRBJ2-5, with D unclear. Germline CDR1 and CDR2: MGHDK and SYGVNS. V lost 4 bases and J 4 bases, leaving 25 bases between the germline ends. The CDR3 consists of 18 residues. CDR3 DNA sequence: TGTGCCAGCAGTGCTAGGGCTTCGAGGACGAGGAGACCAGAGACCCAGTACTTC. Translating it yields CASSARASRTRRPETQYF.

The chain links TRBV20-1 to TRBJ2-7; TRBD2 aligns across 9 bases. Germline loops: CDR1 DFQATT, CDR2 SNEGSKA (reference sequence). This CDR3 is built from 15 residues. Losses at the gene ends were 6 bases for V and 3 bases for J; bases not matched to a gene: 12. CDR3: CSASYLAGTFYEQYF. CDR3 in DNA: TGCAGTGCCAGCTACCTAGCGGGAACTTTCTACGAGCAGTACTTC.

This clonotype showed up many times. Here the CDR3 DNA reads TGTGCCACCAGTGATACCTTGACAGGACTCGGTGGCTACACCTTC. As protein: CATSDTLTGLGGYTF. The chain joins TRBV24-1 to TRBJ1-2; a possible D gene is TRBD1 (6 bases). CDR1 is KGHDR and CDR2 is SFDVKD in the germline V gene. Trimming shortened V by 3 bases and J by 7 bases, and 17 bases separated the two germline ends. This CDR3 is built from 15 residues.

This chain uses TRBV7-2 with TRBJ2-7, with TRBD2 matching over 15 bases. The length of the CDR3 is 16 residues. The germline V gene has CDR1 SGHTA and CDR2 FQGNSA. V lost 5 bases and J lost 3; bases outside the gene matches: 5. The chain's CDR3 is CASSDWTSGRDYEQYF. Written as DNA, the CDR3 is TGTGCCAGCAGCGATTGGACTAGCGGGAGGGACTACGAGCAGTACTTC.

This clonotype was observed many times. The CDR3 DNA sequence: TGTGCCAGCAGCCAAAGAGGGTATGGCTACACCTTC. It yields the protein CASSQRGYGYTF. This chain links TRBV2 with TRBJ1-2; the D is unclear. Trimming pared 6 bases from V and 5 bases from J, leaving 10 bases between. The CDR3 loop spans 12 amino acids. Germline CDR1 and CDR2: SNHLY and FYNNEI. The full variable domain, rest sourced from reference TRBV2 and TRBJ1-2, is EPEVTQTPSHQVTQMGQEVILRCVPISNHLYFYWYRQILGQKVEFLVSFYNNEISEKSEIFDDQFSVERPDGSNFTLKIRSTKLEDSAMYFCASSQRGYGYTFGSGTRLTVV.

Only a few counts were recorded for this clonotype. The chain recombines TRBV24-1 with TRBJ1-1; 7 bases line up with TRBD1. Germline loops: CDR1 KGHDR, CDR2 SFDVKD. The CDR3 covers 17 residues. J gave up 3 bases and V 2 bases, and 11 bases lay outside the gene matches. In nucleotides, the CDR3 is TGTGCCACCAGTGATTCGGGTAGGGGGCGTGTGGACACTGAAGCTTTCTTT. Amino acid sequence: CATSDSGRGRVDTEAFF.

The chain carries TRBV25-1 and TRBJ1-1; TRBD1 matches at 12 bases. The V and J ends lost 3 bases and 5 bases, in that order; junction bases with no gene match: 7. The CDR3 is made up of 16 amino acids. The germline CDR1 and CDR2 sequences are MGHDK and SYGVNS. CDR3 sequence: CASSEGTGGARTEAFF. In DNA, the CDR3 is TGTGCCAGCAGTGAGGGGACAGGGGGCGCGAGGACTGAAGCTTTCTTT.